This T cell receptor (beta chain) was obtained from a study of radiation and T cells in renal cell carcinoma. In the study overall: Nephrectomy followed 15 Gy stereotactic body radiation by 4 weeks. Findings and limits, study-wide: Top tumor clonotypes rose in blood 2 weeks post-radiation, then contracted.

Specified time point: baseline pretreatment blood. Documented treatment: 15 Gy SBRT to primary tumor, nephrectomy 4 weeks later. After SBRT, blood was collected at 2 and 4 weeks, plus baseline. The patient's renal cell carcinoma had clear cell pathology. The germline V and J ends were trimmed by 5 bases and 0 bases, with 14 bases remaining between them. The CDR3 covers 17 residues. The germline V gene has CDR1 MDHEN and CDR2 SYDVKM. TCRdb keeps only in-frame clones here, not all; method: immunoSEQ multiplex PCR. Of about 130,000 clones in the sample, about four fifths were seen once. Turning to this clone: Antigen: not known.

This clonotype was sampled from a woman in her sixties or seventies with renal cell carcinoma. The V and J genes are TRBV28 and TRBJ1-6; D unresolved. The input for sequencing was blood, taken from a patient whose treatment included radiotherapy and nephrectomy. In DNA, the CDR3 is TGTGCCAGCAGTCTCGGACGGGGAAGCTCCTATAATTCACCCCTCCACTTT. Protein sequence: CASSLGRGSSYNSPLHF. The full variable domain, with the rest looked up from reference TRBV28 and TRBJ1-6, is DVKVTQSSRYLVKRTGEKVFLECVQDMDHENMFWYRQDPGLGLRLIYFSYDVKMKEKGDIPEGYSVSREKKERFSLILESASTNQTSMYLCASSLGRGSSYNSPLHFGNGTRLTVT.